The T cell receptor (beta chain) described here comes from a study of regulatory T cells. Primers: 52 TRBV forward and 13 TRBJ reverse. Using immunoSEQ multiplex PCR, the repertoire was profiled, and TCRdb retains in-frame clones only, with some absent. The data hold about 20,000 clones, with 80% to 95% observed a single time. V was shortened by 6 bases and J by 3 bases, with 15 bases between the two germline ends. The length of the CDR3 is 15 residues. Germline V gene data show CDR1 as MDHEN and CDR2 as SYDVKM. A couple of CD3G-deficient patients had more severe autoimmunity; all had some. The TCR originated in a child younger than 10 with CD3G deficiency. What was sequenced was CD8+ T cells sorted from blood. The rearrangement joins TRBV28 to TRBJ2-1; tentative D call: TRBD1 (5 bases). The chain's CDR3 is CASRQRGSNYNEQFF. The CDR3 coding sequence is TGTGCCAGCAGACAAAGGGGAAGTAACTACAATGAGCAGTTCTTC.